Presented here are 15 T cell receptor beta chains from one specimen sequenced in a study of vaccination effects on CD4 cells after COVID-19. Sequencing was performed with immunoSEQ multiplex PCR; in TCRdb, only in-frame clones are kept and a portion is missing. The table has over 45,000 clones, roughly 72% seen once. These receptors' targets are unknown. Subsequent to a culture period of nine to ten days, CD4+ T cells were isolated. Subjects were given two BNT162b2 or mRNA-1273 vaccine doses. This specimen consisted of CD4+ T cells from PBMCs cultured without peptide, obtained after COVID-19 vaccination. The receptors come from a human donor who received a COVID-19 vaccine.

The V and J genes are TRBV25-1 and TRBJ2-3, with TRBD1 matching over 9 bases. Germline V gene data show CDR1 as MGHDK and CDR2 as SYGVNS. With 4 bases clipped from V and 4 bases from J, the junction kept 15 bases outside the gene matches. This CDR3 has 18 residues. This CDR3 reads CASSGQTDRGGLSDTQYF. CDR3 in DNA: TGTGCCAGCAGTGGACAAACGGACAGGGGAGGTCTGTCAGATACGCAGTATTTT.

This clone was counted a few times. The chain employs TRBV5-1 and TRBJ1-1; tentatively, D is TRBD1 (5 bases). The V end lost 4 bases, the J end lost 2 bases, and 15 bases lay between the germline ends. In germline, CDR1 is SGHRS, CDR2 YFSETQ. This CDR3 is 15 amino acids long. CDR3 DNA sequence: TGCGCCAGCAGCCTATCCCAAAGGGGAAACACTGAAGCTTTCTTT. Its protein product is CASSLSQRGNTEAFF.

This clone was observed a few times. The chain has TRBV10-3 and TRBJ1-1; TRBD1 is a possible D gene (6 bases). The CDR3 loop spans 12 amino acids. Germline-derived CDR1 and CDR2 are ENHRY and SYGVKD. V lost 2 bases and J lost 11, with 12 bases in between. CDR3 in amino acids: CAISEMRGEAFF. The CDR3 region has the DNA TGTGCCATCAGTGAGATGAGGGGGGAGGCTTTCTTT.

V gene TRBV10-3 combines with J gene TRBJ1-2; D uncertain. This CDR3 is 14 amino acids long. Trimming pared 1 base from V and 2 bases from J, leaving 8 bases between. The germline CDR1 and CDR2 sequences are ENHRY and SYGVKD. The CDR3 region has the DNA TGTGCCATCAGTGAGTTCAGGCACAACTATGGCTACACCTTC. Protein product: CAISEFRHNYGYTF.

This chain connects TRBV29-1 to TRBJ1-1; TRBD1 matches at 8 bases. Trimming cost V 3 bases and J 4 bases; bases outside gene matches: 13. CDR1 is SQVTM, CDR2 ANQGSEA, per germline. The CDR3 runs to 16 residues. Here the CDR3 reads CSVEAGIRGQGTEAFF. CDR3 DNA: TGCAGCGTTGAGGCTGGGATCAGGGGGCAAGGCACTGAAGCTTTCTTT.

The rearrangement links TRBV27 to TRBJ1-2; D may be TRBD1 (5 bases). This CDR3 contains 15 residues. Deletions cut 1 base from V and 2 bases from J, with 11 bases between. Per the germline V gene, CDR1 is MNHEY and CDR2 is SMNVEV (reference sequence). The CDR3 sequence is CASSLWGEPNYGYTF. Written as DNA, the CDR3 is TGTGCCAGCAGTTTATGGGGGGAACCCAACTATGGCTACACCTTC.

V gene TRBV3-1 (or the pseudogene TRBV3-2) combines with J gene TRBJ2-7; D gene uncertain. The germline V gene has CDR1 LGHDT and CDR2 YNNKEL (reference sequence). This CDR3 contains 14 residues. Trimming removed 1 base from V and 4 bases from J, with 11 bases in between. The DNA of the CDR3 is TGTGCCAGCAGCCAAGTCTGGGGTTTATACGAGCAGTACTTC. This encodes CASSQVWGLYEQYF.

V usage is TRBV11-3 and J usage is TRBJ2-3, with D possibly TRBD2 on 5 matching bases. This CDR3 contains 17 residues. Between the trimmed V and J ends, which lost 2 bases and 1 base, there was a span of 16 bases. CDR1 SGHNT and CDR2 YENEEA come from the germline V gene. For the CDR3, the DNA is TGTGCCAGCAGCTTAAGTCTTGCCCTAGCAGGCACAGATACGCAGTATTTT. Protein: CASSLSLALAGTDTQYF.

This clone was seen a handful of times. The chain carries TRBV6-5 and TRBJ1-5; 9 nucleotides match TRBD1. The CDR3 totals 13 residues. The germline V gene encodes CDR1 MNHEY and CDR2 SVGAGI. Germline trimming cut 9 bases from V and 6 bases from J; bases unmatched to any gene: 6. In nucleotides, the CDR3 is TGTGCCAGTGAACAGGGGGCCTCTCAGCCCCAGCATTTT. As protein: CASEQGASQPQHF.

This clone is medium-sized within its sample. The chain is built from TRBV4-1 and TRBJ2-3; 16 positions match TRBD2. The CDR3 contains 19 residues. Germline V gene lookup returns CDR1 MGHRA and CDR2 YSYEKL. Losses at the gene ends were 1 base for V and 1 base for J; bases not matched to a gene: 5. The chain's CDR3 is CASSQGGLAGGLGTDTQYF. CDR3 sequence (DNA): TGCGCCAGCAGCCAAGGGGGACTAGCGGGAGGGCTGGGCACAGATACGCAGTATTTT.

V usage is TRBV19 and J usage is TRBJ2-3, with D perhaps matching TRBD2 (5 bases). Trimming shortened V by 4 bases and J by 2 bases, and 10 bases separated the two germline ends. The germline V gene encodes CDR1 LNHDA and CDR2 SQIVND (reference sequence). The CDR3 length is 14 residues. This CDR3 is CASSKTGSTDTQYF. The CDR3 region has the DNA TGTGCCAGTAGTAAGACGGGATCCACAGATACGCAGTATTTT.

The gene calls are TRBV15 and TRBJ2-1; D could derive from TRBD1 or TRBD2 (6 bases each). The CDR3 is 15 residues long. The V gene lost 0 bases and the J gene lost 7 bases, with 13 bases spanning the gap. CDR1 and CDR2 from the germline V gene are LNHNV and YYDKDF (reference sequence). Written as DNA, the CDR3 is TGTGCCACCAGCAGAGATCCGGGGGCGGGGAATGAGCAGTTCTTC. Translated, it gives CATSRDPGAGNEQFF.

This clone was counted a single time. The chain recombines TRBV10-2 with TRBJ2-5; D ambiguous. The V gene lost 3 bases and the J gene lost 2 bases, with 4 bases spanning the gap. The CDR3 has 12 residues. The germline gives CDR1 WSHSY, CDR2 SAAADI. The CDR3 nucleotides are TGCGCCAGCAGTGACAGGCAAGAGACCCAGTACTTC. This codes for CASSDRQETQYF.

This rearrangement joins TRBV19 to TRBJ1-5, with TRBD1 identical over 9 bases. The trim removed 6 bases at V and 4 bases at J, leaving 7 bases unmatched. This CDR3 has 15 amino acids. Per germline, CDR1 LNHDA and CDR2 SQIVND (reference sequence). DNA for the CDR3: TGTGCCAGTAGCGCATCCGGGACAGGGAATCAGCCCCAGCATTTT. This gives the protein CASSASGTGNQPQHF.

The CDR3 region has the DNA TGTGCCAGTTCCAACAGGGTCGGGGACTATGGCTACACCTTC. Encoded protein: CASSNRVGDYGYTF. The V call is TRBV19, the J call TRBJ1-2; a possible D gene is TRBD1 (6 bases). CDR1 LNHDA and CDR2 SQIVND come from the germline V gene (reference sequence). The CDR3 length is 14 residues. Trimming took off 8 bases at V and 3 bases at J, with 16 bases between the two ends.